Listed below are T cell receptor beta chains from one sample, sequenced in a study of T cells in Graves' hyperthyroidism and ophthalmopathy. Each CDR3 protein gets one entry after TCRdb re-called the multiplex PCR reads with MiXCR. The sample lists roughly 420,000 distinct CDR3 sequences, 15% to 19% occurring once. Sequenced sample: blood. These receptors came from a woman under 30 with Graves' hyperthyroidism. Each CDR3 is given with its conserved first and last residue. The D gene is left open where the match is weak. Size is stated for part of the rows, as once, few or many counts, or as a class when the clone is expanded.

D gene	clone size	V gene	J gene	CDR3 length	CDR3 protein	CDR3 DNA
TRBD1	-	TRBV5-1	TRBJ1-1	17	CASSLGQGSIWNTEAFF	TGCGCCAGCAGCTTGGGACAGGGGAGTATATGGAACACTGAAGCTTTCTTT
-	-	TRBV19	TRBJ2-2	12	CASRIRGGELFF	TGTGCCAGTAGGATCAGGGGCGGGGAGCTGTTTTTT
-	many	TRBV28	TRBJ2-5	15	CASAITRTLLKSQYF	TGTGCCAGCGCTATAACCAGGACCCTCCTTAAGTCCCAGTACTTC
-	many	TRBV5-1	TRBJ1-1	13	CASSPGGEAAAFF	TGCGCCAGCAGCCCGGGGGGCGAGGCGGCAGCTTTCTTT
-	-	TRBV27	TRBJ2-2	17	CASSSYGGRIPTGELFF	TGTGCCAGCAGCTCTTATGGAGGACGGATTCCCACCGGGGAGCTGTTTTTT
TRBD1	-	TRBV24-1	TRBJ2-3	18	CATSDSGQGSHLTDTQYF	TGTGCCACCAGTGATTCCGGACAGGGCAGTCACCTCACAGATACGCAGTATTTT
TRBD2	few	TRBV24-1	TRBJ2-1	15	CATSGPTSGYNEQFF	TGTGCCACCAGCGGACCGACTAGCGGCTACAATGAGCAGTTCTTC
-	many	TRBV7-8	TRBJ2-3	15	CASSLPWGGTDTQYF	TGTGCCAGCAGCTTACCATGGGGGGGCACAGATACGCAGTATTTT
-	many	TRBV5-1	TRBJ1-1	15	CASSPTDTLGTEAFF	TGCGCCAGCAGCCCTACTGACACCTTGGGCACTGAAGCTTTCTTT
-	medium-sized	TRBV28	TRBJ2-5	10	CASSRETQYF	TGTGCCAGCAGTAGGGAGACCCAGTACTTC
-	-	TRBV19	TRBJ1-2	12	CASSEGPYGYTF	TGTGCCAGTAGTGAGGGTCCGTATGGCTACACCTTC
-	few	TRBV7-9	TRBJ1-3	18	CASSLRAGGTTTGNTIYF	TGTGCCAGCAGCCTACGGGCAGGCGGAACGACTACTGGAAACACCATATATTTT
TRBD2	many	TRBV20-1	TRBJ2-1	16	CSARDLASGGADEQFF	TGCAGTGCTAGAGATCTTGCTAGCGGGGGGGCGGATGAGCAGTTCTTC
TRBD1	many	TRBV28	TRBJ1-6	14	CASSSGQGNSPLHF	TGTGCCAGCAGTTCGGGACAGGGAAATTCACCCCTCCACTTT
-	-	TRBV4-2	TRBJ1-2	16	CASSQDGRGTSYGYTF	TGTGCCAGCAGCCAAGATGGTAGGGGAACTAGCTATGGCTACACCTTC
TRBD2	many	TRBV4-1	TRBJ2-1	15	CASSLTSGKLNEQFF	TGCGCCAGCAGCTTAACTAGCGGGAAGCTCAATGAGCAGTTCTTC
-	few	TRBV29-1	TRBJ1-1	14	CSVGGGGLGTEAFF	TGCAGCGTTGGGGGGGGGGGCTTGGGCACTGAAGCTTTCTTT
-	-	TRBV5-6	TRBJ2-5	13	CASCNTLQETQYF	TGTGCCAGTTGCAACACACTACAAGAGACCCAGTACTTC
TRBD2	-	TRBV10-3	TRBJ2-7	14	CAISLSGAAYEQYF	TGTGCCATCAGTCTGAGCGGGGCCGCCTACGAGCAGTACTTC
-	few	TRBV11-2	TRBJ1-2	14	CASSLDTGPYGYTF	TGTGCCAGCAGCTTAGATACAGGACCCTATGGCTACACCTTC
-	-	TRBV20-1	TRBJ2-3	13	CSARDQHTDTQYF	TGCAGTGCTAGAGACCAACACACAGATACGCAGTATTTT
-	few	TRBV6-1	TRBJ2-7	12	CASRRHSYEQYF	TGTGCCAGCAGAAGACACTCCTACGAGCAGTACTTC
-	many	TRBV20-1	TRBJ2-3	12	CSGWGATDTQYF	TGCAGTGGCTGGGGGGCCACAGATACGCAGTATTTT
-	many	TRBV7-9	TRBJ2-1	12	CASSLRINEQFF	TGTGCCAGCAGCTTGCGGATTAATGAGCAGTTCTTC
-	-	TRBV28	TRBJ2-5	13	CASSRDIQGTQYF	TGTGCCAGCAGTCGGGACATCCAGGGGACCCAGTACTTC
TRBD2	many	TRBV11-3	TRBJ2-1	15	CASSLGGGYYNEQFF	TGTGCCAGCAGCTTAGGGGGGGGTTACTACAATGAGCAGTTCTTC
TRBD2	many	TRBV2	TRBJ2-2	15	CASSEGLAGTGELFF	TGTGCCAGCAGTGAAGGACTAGCGGGGACCGGGGAGCTGTTTTTT
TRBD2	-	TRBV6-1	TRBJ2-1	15	CASRLSGGGLNEQFF	TGTGCCAGCAGACTAAGCGGGGGGGGCCTCAATGAGCAGTTCTTC
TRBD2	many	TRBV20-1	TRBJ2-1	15	CSARSSGRTYNEQFF	TGCAGTGCTAGATCTAGCGGGAGGACCTACAATGAGCAGTTCTTC